The 8 T cell receptor beta chains below come from one sample, sequenced in a study of T cells expressing NK-cell markers. Each CDR3 protein gets one entry in TCRdb, which reprocessed the 5' RACE reads and gives no DNA. The sample includes approximately 550,000 distinct CDR3 sequences. The material sequenced was blood T cells: a sorted CD56 or NKG2C T cell subset, CD4+ or CD8+ T cells, or bulk PBMC T cells (not recorded which). The receptors come from a man aged 18 to 29 in good health.

This chain joins TRBV10-3 and TRBJ2-2; TCRdb returns TRBD2, unconfirmable since there is no DNA. Per the germline V gene, CDR1 is ENHRY and CDR2 is SYGVKD. The length of the CDR3 is 14 residues. CDR3 region: CASWGEGNTGELFF.

The CDR3 loop is CASSLRTPNNEQFF. The chain combines TRBV3-1 with TRBJ2-1. Germline-derived CDR1 and CDR2 are LGHDT and YNNKEL (reference sequence). CDR3 length equals 14 residues.

The chain combines TRBV20-1 with TRBJ2-4; TCRdb indicates TRBD1, and absent DNA this call remains unverified. Germline V gene data show CDR1 as DFQATT and CDR2 as SNEGSKA (reference sequence). This CDR3 has 16 residues. The CDR3 reads CSAALDRVVAKNIQYF.

The V gene is TRBV15, the J gene TRBJ2-7. Germline V gives CDR1 LNHNV, CDR2 YYDKDF (reference sequence). The CDR3 runs to 13 residues. The CDR3 sequence is CATSRGAPDEQYF. Full variable domain (outside the CDR3, taken from reference TRBV15 and TRBJ2-7): DAMVIQNPRYQVTQFGKPVTLSCSQTLNHNVMYWYQQKSSQAPKLLFHYYDKDFNNEADTPDNFQSRRPNTSFCFLDIRSPGLGDTAMYLCATSRGAPDEQYFGPGTRLTVT.

The rearrangement links TRBV20-1 to TRBJ2-5; the D call of TRBD1 rests on TCRdb alone, since no DNA is present to check it. The CDR3 has 14 residues. Looked up from germline, CDR1 is DFQATT and CDR2 is SNEGSKA (reference sequence). Here the CDR3 reads CSAARLGVQETQYF.

The genes are TRBV12-3 or TRBV12-4 and TRBJ1-3; the D call from TCRdb, TRBD1, cannot be confirmed without DNA. This CDR3 is built from 16 residues. The CDR3 is CASSPLTGKEENTIYF.

This chain joins TRBV12-3 or TRBV12-4 and TRBJ2-2; there is no DNA to check the TCRdb D call of TRBD2. There are 16 residues in the CDR3. CDR3: CASRSSGTARTGELFF.

This chain links TRBV6-1 with TRBJ2-1; lacking DNA, the TRBD2 call made by TCRdb goes unchecked. The CDR3 is 16 residues long. Germline CDR1 and CDR2: MNHNS and SASEGT. CDR3 residues: CASSEAGGSSYNEQFF.